Each of the 18 T cell receptor beta chains below was sequenced from the same sample in a study of shared clonotypes between healthy human individuals (dated by TCRdb to between 2020 and 2021). Library construction relied on the immunoSEQ multiplex PCR assay. TCRdb's version of the immuneACCESS table is confined to in-frame rearrangements and falls short of the full clone set. An unresolved V gene accounts for under half of the shortfall where checked; the remainder is of unknown origin. The sample table lists approximately 980,000 clones, approximately 80% of them with a count of one. The top ten hold about 1.5% of the sample. The sequenced sample consisted of memory CD4+ T cells sorted from blood. The cell subset or site label, read with the paper, signifies: CD45RA-negative fraction. The receptors shown here come from a man aged 18 to 29 in good health.

V and J are TRBV2 and TRBJ1-5, with 9 bases lining up with TRBD1. CDR1 and CDR2 from the germline V gene are SNHLY and FYNNEI. The CDR3 totals 15 residues. The V gene end was trimmed by 2 bases and the J gene end by 6 bases; junction bases not matched to a gene: 5. The CDR3 nucleotides read TGTGCCAGCAGTGAAATCGGGACAGGGTTTCAGCCCCAGCATTTT. Protein: CASSEIGTGFQPQHF.

This chain uses TRBV2 with TRBJ2-7, with 8 bases matching TRBD1. V gave up 3 bases and J gave up 4 bases; unmatched junction bases: 5. The CDR3 spans 14 residues. CDR1 and CDR2 from the germline V gene are SNHLY and FYNNEI. CDR3 coding DNA: TGTGCCAGCAGTGAGTCACAGGGGGTTTACGAGCAGTACTTC. This codes for CASSESQGVYEQYF.

This rearrangement joins TRBV30 to TRBJ2-1; TRBD2 agrees at 9 bases. The CDR3 length is 13 residues. Germline V gene lookup returns CDR1 GTSNPN and CDR2 SVGIG (reference sequence). Germline trimming cut 4 bases from V and 9 bases from J; bases unmatched to any gene: 7. CDR3 coding DNA: TGTGCCTGGAACTTGGCTAGCGGGATTGAGCAGTTCTTC. Protein: CAWNLASGIEQFF.

The rearrangement joins TRBV5-6 to TRBJ1-6, with a possible D match to TRBD1 (6 bases). Trimming stripped 4 bases from V and 14 bases from J, with 25 bases between. This CDR3 region has 16 residues. Per germline, CDR1 SGHDT and CDR2 YYEEEE. The CDR3 coding sequence is TGTGCCAGCAGCAAAGGACAGACTACCCTCAGTCTATCCCTCCACTTT. It is translated as CASSKGQTTLSLSLHF.

This clone was found many times. This rearrangement joins TRBV5-4 to TRBJ2-5; unclear D gene. CDR3 length: 13 amino acids. CDR1 and CDR2 (germline): SGHNT, YYREEE (reference sequence). V was cut by 2 bases and J by 6 bases, with 11 bases left in between. CDR3 bases: TGTGCCAGCAGCTTTCCCAGCATCCAGACCCAGTACTTC. Encoded protein: CASSFPSIQTQYF.

The V call is TRBV6-1, the J call TRBJ1-2; 7 nucleotides match TRBD1. The V segment lost 5 bases and the J segment 7 bases; nucleotides outside the gene matches: 10. The CDR3 contains 14 residues. Germline-derived CDR1 and CDR2 are MNHNS and SASEGT. The CDR3 DNA follows: TGTGCCAGCAGTACGACAGGGTCTGGCTCTGGCTACACCTTC. It is translated as CASSTTGSGSGYTF.

The V and J genes are TRBV30 and TRBJ2-1; 9 nucleotides agree with TRBD2. Germline V gives CDR1 GTSNPN, CDR2 SVGIG (reference sequence). The ends lost 4 bases at V and 5 bases at J; junction bases unmatched: 9. The CDR3 sequence is 15 residues long. The DNA for the CDR3 is TGTGCCTGGACTCCGCGGGGGGGACTGAACAATGAGCAGTTCTTC. Protein: CAWTPRGGLNNEQFF.

This chain joins TRBV4-1 and TRBJ2-3, with 12 bases matching TRBD2. The CDR3 covers 18 residues. J lost 3 bases, V lost 4 bases, and 11 bases had no gene match. Germline CDR1 reads MGHRA; CDR2 reads YSYEKL. The CDR3 protein is CASSLTRTSGVRTDTQYF. In DNA, the CDR3 is TGCGCCAGCAGCCTGACCCGGACTAGCGGGGTACGAACAGATACGCAGTATTTT.

The chain joins TRBV7-2 to TRBJ2-3, with 10 bases identical to TRBD2. The CDR3 has 15 residues. Germline lookup yields CDR1 SGHTA and CDR2 FQGNSA. The V gene end was trimmed by 5 bases and the J gene end by 5 bases; junction bases not matched to a gene: 7. In nucleotides, the CDR3 is TGTGCCAGCAGCCTTCTAGCGGGGGTAGGAGATACGCAGTATTTT. Its protein is CASSLLAGVGDTQYF.

This chain uses TRBV11-2 with TRBJ2-3, with D possibly matching TRBD2 (5 bases). Germline-derived CDR1 and CDR2 are SGHAT and FQNNGV. V dropped 4 bases and J dropped 8 bases, with 25 bases sitting between them. The CDR3 runs to 17 residues. In DNA, the CDR3 is TGTGCCAGCAGCTCAAACCTGGACGGACTGAACAAGGGTACGCAGTATTTT. Translating it yields CASSSNLDGLNKGTQYF.

In regard to this clone: The same CDR3 also results from other DNA sequences found in this sample. The V and J genes are TRBV5-1 and TRBJ1-3; D remains unclear. V dropped 0 bases and J dropped 0 bases, with 7 bases sitting between them. The V gene's germline CDR1 is SGHRS and CDR2 YFSETQ. The CDR3 spans 15 residues. The CDR3 DNA follows: TGCGCCAGCAGCTTGGAAGGGTCCTCTGGAAACACCATATATTTT. Residues: CASSLEGSSGNTIYF.

Details on this clone: In the same sample, other DNA sequences code for this CDR3. CDR3 region: CASSSSGTVNTEAFF. In DNA, the CDR3 is TGCGCCAGCAGCTCTTCCGGGACAGTGAACACTGAAGCTTTCTTT. The V and J genes are TRBV5-1 and TRBJ1-1, with 7 bases that match TRBD1. The CDR3 totals 15 residues. The J segment lost 0 bases and the V segment lost 3 bases, leaving 5 bases of the junction unmatched. The germline gives CDR1 SGHRS, CDR2 YFSETQ.

CDR3 nucleotides: TGTGCCAGCAGCCCGGGGACAGGGAGTCCCTACGAGCAGTACTTC. The encoded protein is CASSPGTGSPYEQYF. V and J are TRBV5-4 and TRBJ2-7, with 9 bases identical to TRBD1. The ends lost 4 bases at V and 2 bases at J; junction bases unmatched: 7. The length of the CDR3 is 15 residues. The germline V gene encodes CDR1 SGHNT and CDR2 YYREEE (reference sequence).

In the case of this clone: A much bigger clone sits one base away, suggesting this may be a read error. Other DNA sequences from this sample encode an identical CDR3 as well. The chain couples TRBV18 to TRBJ1-1, with D tentatively TRBD1 (6 bases). V was pared by 3 bases and J by 2 bases, with 7 bases between. CDR3 size: 13 residues. The germline gives CDR1 KGHSH, CDR2 LQKENI. The CDR3: CASSPGANTEAFF. DNA for the CDR3: TGTGCCAGCTCACCGGGGGCCAACACTGAAGCTTTCTTT.

The V gene is TRBV2, the J gene TRBJ1-2; D gene uncertain. Germline V lookup: CDR1 SNHLY, CDR2 FYNNEI. This CDR3 has 11 amino acids. The germline V and J ends were trimmed by 7 bases and 12 bases, with 15 bases remaining between them. For the CDR3, the DNA is TGTGCCAGCACCTACTCCACCTACCACACCTTC. Encoded protein: CASTYSTYHTF.

At least ten counts were recorded for this clone. The chain employs TRBV7-9 and TRBJ2-1, with TRBD2 matching 11 bases. The V gene end was trimmed by 4 bases and the J gene end by 13 bases; junction bases not matched to a gene: 9. The germline V gene has CDR1 SEHNR and CDR2 FQNEAQ (reference sequence). This CDR3 region has 14 residues. This chain's CDR3 is CASSSDGTSGGQFF. The CDR3 nucleotides read TGTGCCAGCAGCTCAGATGGGACTAGCGGAGGTCAGTTCTTC.

This clone was counted a few times. The J gene is TRBJ1-6, the V gene TRBV2; TRBD1 might be the D (5 bases). The CDR3 covers 15 residues. V lost 1 base, J lost 7 bases, and 11 bases lay in between. CDR1 and CDR2 (germline): SNHLY, FYNNEI. The CDR3 spells CASSEEGAGNSPLHF. CDR3 in DNA: TGTGCCAGCAGTGAAGAAGGAGCAGGGAATTCACCCCTCCACTTT.

This clone was seen more than once but under ten times. The chain is built from TRBV2 and TRBJ1-1; D is unresolved. Trimming removed 7 bases at V and 2 bases at J, with 8 bases between. The CDR3 length is 12 residues. Germline CDR1 reads SNHLY; CDR2 reads FYNNEI. The CDR3 spells CASIPINTEAFF. Written as DNA, the CDR3 is TGTGCCAGCATACCCATAAACACTGAAGCTTTCTTT.